The 32 T cell receptor beta chains reported below all come from one sample, sequenced in a study of cytomegalovirus exposure and HLA in healthy donors. It was with 60 Vbeta and 13 Jbeta primers that the PCR ran. Profiling relied on immunoSEQ multiplex PCR, and the TCRdb table lists in-frame clones only, not all of them. The data show 150,000 to 200,000 clones, 87% seen once. The material sequenced was PBMCs. The receptors were gathered from a boy aged 2 to 10 in good health and CMV-seronegative.

V gene TRBV28 combines with J gene TRBJ2-7; 8 nucleotides agree with TRBD1. V dropped 2 bases and J dropped 1; count of bases not matched to a gene: 10. In germline, CDR1 is MDHEN, CDR2 SYDVKM. The length of the CDR3 is 17 residues. The CDR3 sequence: CASSLTGGLGVSYEQYF. As DNA, the CDR3 is TGTGCCAGCAGTTTAACAGGGGGACTTGGAGTTTCCTACGAGCAGTACTTC. Filled out from reference TRBV28 and TRBJ2-7, the complete variable domain reads DVKVTQSSRYLVKRTGEKVFLECVQDMDHENMFWYRQDPGLGLRLIYFSYDVKMKEKGDIPEGYSVSREKKERFSLILESASTNQTSMYLCASSLTGGLGVSYEQYFGPGTRLTVT.

V usage is TRBV29-1 and J usage is TRBJ2-7; TRBD1 matches at 7 bases. The CDR3 runs to 11 residues. Germline loops: CDR1 SQVTM, CDR2 ANQGSEA. The CDR3 spells CRRQGPYEQYF. The CDR3 DNA follows: TGCAGGAGACAGGGACCCTACGAGCAGTACTTC.

V gene TRBV7-8 combines with J gene TRBJ2-1, with TRBD2 as a possible D gene (5 bases). Germline V CDR1 and CDR2: SGHVS, FQNEAQ. The CDR3 runs to 14 residues. V shed 0 bases and J shed 7 bases, with 10 bases lying between them. Written as DNA, the CDR3 is TGTGCCAGCAGCTTAGCTCGGGGTTGGAATGAGCAGTTCTTC. It specifies CASSLARGWNEQFF.

This chain joins TRBV28 and TRBJ2-1; 16 bases map to TRBD2. V lost 5 bases, J lost 7 bases, and 8 bases stayed unmatched. The germline CDR1 and CDR2 sequences are MDHEN and SYDVKM. CDR3 length: 17 amino acids. The CDR3 sequence is CASSPLPGLAGGNEQFF. In DNA, the CDR3 is TGTGCCAGCAGTCCCCTTCCGGGACTAGCGGGAGGGAATGAGCAGTTCTTC.

The sample holds one count of this clone. J is TRBJ1-5 and V is TRBV30; D is unclear. The CDR3 runs to 14 residues. The germline V and J ends were trimmed by 3 bases and 0 bases, with 9 bases remaining between them. The germline gives CDR1 GTSNPN, CDR2 SVGIG (reference sequence). As DNA, the CDR3 is TGTGCCTGGAGGAGTTCGAGTAGCAATCAGCCCCAGCATTTT. Translating it yields CAWRSSSSNQPQHF.

The rearrangement uses TRBV7-6 and TRBJ1-6; no definite D call. Germline CDR1 and CDR2: SGHVS and FNYEAQ. The CDR3 consists of 12 residues. The ends were cut back, 4 bases at V and 8 bases at J, with 6 bases in the middle. In DNA form, the CDR3 reads TGTGCCAGCAGCTCCGGGGATTCACCCCTCCACTTT. Amino acid sequence: CASSSGDSPLHF.

V is TRBV2 and J is TRBJ2-7, with D perhaps TRBD1 (5 bases). The CDR3 sequence is 14 residues long. The germline CDR1 and CDR2 sequences are SNHLY and FYNNEI. The V end lost 4 bases, the J end lost 5 bases, and 15 bases lay between the germline ends. The CDR3 region is CASSVSGLRNEQYF. CDR3 DNA: TGTGCCAGCAGTGTATCAGGGTTGAGAAACGAGCAGTACTTC. Full variable domain (remainder filled in from reference TRBV2 and TRBJ2-7): EPEVTQTPSHQVTQMGQEVILRCVPISNHLYFYWYRQILGQKVEFLVSFYNNEISEKSEIFDDQFSVERPDGSNFTLKIRSTKLEDSAMYFCASSVSGLRNEQYFGPGTRLTVT.

As regards this clone: An end of the junction does not agree with germline; a read error may underlie this. V and J are TRBV5-1 and TRBJ2-2; TRBD1 matches at 7 bases. The CDR3 is 18 residues long. Germline assignment: CDR1 SGHRS and CDR2 YFSETQ. This CDR3 reads CASSFRQGRLRGTGELLF. CDR3 nucleotide sequence: TGCGCCAGCAGCTTCCGACAGGGTCGCCTTCGGGGAACCGGGGAGCTGCTTTTT. Looking up the rest from reference TRBV5-1 and TRBJ2-2 gives the full variable domain: KAGVTQTPRYLIKTRGQQVTLSCSPISGHRSVSWYQQTPGQGLQFLFEYFSETQRNKGNFPGRFSGRQFSNSRSEMNVSTLELGDSALYLCASSFRQGRLRGTGELLFGEGSRLTVL.

V is TRBV7-3 and J is TRBJ2-1; TRBD2 is a possible D gene (6 bases). The V end was cut by 5 bases, the J end by 2 bases, with 13 bases between. This CDR3 has 15 amino acids. Looked up from germline, CDR1 is SGHTA and CDR2 is FQGTGA. CDR3 protein: CASSPFGGAYNEQFF. The CDR3 DNA reads as TGTGCCAGCAGCCCCTTTGGCGGGGCCTACAATGAGCAGTTCTTC. The entire variable domain, with the rest obtained from reference TRBV7-3 and TRBJ2-1, is as follows: GAGVSQTPSNKVTEKGKYVELRCDPISGHTALYWYRQSLGQGPEFLIYFQGTGAADDSGLPNDRFFAVRPEGSVSTLKIQRTERGDSAVYLCASSPFGGAYNEQFFGPGTRLTVL.

This chain uses TRBV6-1 with TRBJ1-1; a possible D gene is TRBD1 (6 bases). CDR1 and CDR2 (germline): MNHNS, SASEGT. Between the trimmed V and J ends, which lost 3 bases and 5 bases, there was a span of 16 bases. The CDR3 runs to 15 residues. CDR3 in DNA: TGTGCCAGCAGTGAGATCTACAGGGCGAGGACTGAAGCTTTCTTT. Translation: CASSEIYRARTEAFF.

The chain links TRBV7-8 to TRBJ2-3; 11 nucleotides agree with TRBD1. CDR1 is SGHVS and CDR2 is FQNEAQ in the germline V gene. This CDR3 contains 18 residues. V trimming: 2 bases; J trimming: 2 bases; junction bases outside the gene matches: 9. CDR3 amino acids: CASSLLTGTGGVTDTQYF. DNA for the CDR3: TGTGCCAGCAGCTTACTAACCGGGACAGGGGGTGTCACAGATACGCAGTATTTT. Based on the CDR3 plus reference TRBV7-8 and TRBJ2-3, the full variable domain is GAGVSQSPRYKVAKRGQDVALRCDPISGHVSLFWYQQALGQGPEFLTYFQNEAQLDKSGLPSDRFFAERPEGSVSTLKIQRTQQEDSAVYLCASSLLTGTGGVTDTQYFGPGTRLTVL.

The rearrangement uses TRBV30 and TRBJ2-7; TRBD2 matches at 9 bases. CDR3 length: 12 residues. Germline V gene lookup returns CDR1 GTSNPN and CDR2 SVGIG (reference sequence). Trimming took 4 bases from V and 2 from J; bases not matched to a gene: 0. CDR3 coding DNA: TGTGCCTGGACTAGCGGGGCCTACGAGCAGTACTTC. This gives the protein CAWTSGAYEQYF.

The V call is TRBV30, the J call TRBJ2-1; 8 bases agree with TRBD2. Per the germline V gene, CDR1 is GTSNPN and CDR2 is SVGIG (reference sequence). V lost 2 bases to trimming and J lost 14 bases; unmatched junction nucleotides: 5. The CDR3 is made up of 11 amino acids. The CDR3 here is CAWSPGAGEFF. The CDR3 DNA is TGTGCCTGGAGTCCTGGAGCGGGGGAGTTCTTC.

This chain connects TRBV27 to TRBJ1-2, with a possible D match to TRBD1 (6 bases). Germline V gene data show CDR1 as MNHEY and CDR2 as SMNVEV (reference sequence). V was shortened by 1 base and J by 0 bases, with 9 bases between the two germline ends. The CDR3 length is 15 residues. The CDR3 coding sequence is TGTGCCAGCAGTTTATTACAGGGCCCTAACTATGGCTACACCTTC. Translation gives CASSLLQGPNYGYTF.

This chain uses TRBV19 with TRBJ2-7, with 8 bases aligning to TRBD2. V gave up 10 bases and J gave up 5 bases; unmatched junction bases: 10. Germline V gene lookup returns CDR1 LNHDA and CDR2 SQIVND (reference sequence). The CDR3 has 13 amino acids. The CDR3 DNA sequence: TGTGCCACCACTAGCGGAACTCCTGACGAGCAGTACTTC. This translates into CATTSGTPDEQYF.

This clone has just one count. The CDR3 bases are TGTGCCAGCCACCGGGGGGGAGACAATTCACCCCTCCACTTT. The encoded protein is CASHRGGDNSPLHF. V usage is TRBV18 and J usage is TRBJ1-6; maybe TRBD1 (5 bases). V lost 8 bases, J lost 7 bases, and 15 bases lay in between. The CDR3 spans 14 residues. The germline V gene has CDR1 KGHSH and CDR2 LQKENI.

This chain connects TRBV28 to TRBJ2-7, with TRBD1 matching 11 bases. CDR3 length: 15 residues. Germline V gene data show CDR1 as MDHEN and CDR2 as SYDVKM. Unmatched junction bases numbered 10, after V lost 5 bases and J lost 7 bases. The CDR3 DNA follows: TGTGCCAGCAGTGGAGGGACAGGGGGAGCCGGGGAGCAGTACTTC. Translating it yields CASSGGTGGAGEQYF.

This clone was seen a handful of times. The genes are TRBV19 and TRBJ1-1; 9 positions agree with TRBD1. CDR1 and CDR2 (germline): LNHDA, SQIVND (reference sequence). The CDR3 is 13 residues long. V dropped 10 bases and J dropped 0; count of bases not matched to a gene: 3. CDR3 sequence reads: CATRTGVNTEAFF. The CDR3 DNA follows: TGTGCCACTAGGACAGGGGTGAACACTGAAGCTTTCTTT.

The chain recombines TRBV25-1 with TRBJ2-1, with 10 bases fitting TRBD2. The J segment lost 0 bases and the V segment lost 9 bases, leaving 2 bases of the junction unmatched. This CDR3 spans 14 amino acids. Germline CDR1 reads MGHDK; CDR2 reads SYGVNS. CDR3 coding DNA: TGTGCCAGTCCTAGCGGGAGCTCCTACAATGAGCAGTTCTTC. Translating gives CASPSGSSYNEQFF.

This clone was recorded once. The chain employs TRBV20-1 and TRBJ1-2; TRBD1 matches 7 bases. The germline CDR1 and CDR2 sequences are DFQATT and SNEGSKA (reference sequence). This CDR3 has 11 residues. The ends lost 8 bases at V and 8 bases at J; junction bases unmatched: 8. CDR3 DNA: TGCAGTCACAGGGGCCAGTGGGGCTACACCTTC. Translating it yields CSHRGQWGYTF.

The chain employs TRBV7-3 and TRBJ2-1; 8 bases agree with TRBD2. This CDR3 region has 15 residues. Germline lookup yields CDR1 SGHTA and CDR2 FQGTGA. Trimming took 5 bases from V and 3 from J; bases not matched to a gene: 6. CDR3 protein: CASSANSGDYNEQFF. The CDR3 DNA reads as TGTGCCAGCAGCGCAAATAGCGGGGACTACAATGAGCAGTTCTTC.

The V gene is TRBV2, the J gene TRBJ2-5; D may be TRBD2 (6 bases). Trimming pared 5 bases from V and 9 bases from J, leaving 13 bases between. Germline values: CDR1 SNHLY, CDR2 FYNNEI. CDR3 size: 12 residues. The CDR3 nucleotides are TGTGCCAGCAGTTGGGAGGACCCGTCCCAGTACTTC. As protein: CASSWEDPSQYF.

The CDR3, as DNA: TGTGCCAGCAGCGTACCGGGACAAAGAAACATTCAGTACTTC. Amino acid sequence: CASSVPGQRNIQYF. The V call is TRBV27, the J call TRBJ2-4, with D possibly being TRBD1 (6 bases). In germline, CDR1 is MNHEY, CDR2 SMNVEV (reference sequence). The CDR3 consists of 14 residues. V shed 6 bases and J shed 6 bases, with 15 bases lying between them.

The chain has TRBV11-2 and TRBJ2-7; TRBD2 agrees at 11 bases. This CDR3 region has 14 residues. J lost 3 bases, V lost 5 bases, and 3 bases had no gene match. The germline gives CDR1 SGHAT, CDR2 FQNNGV. The CDR3 is CASSSTSGSYEQYF. The CDR3 DNA is TGTGCCAGCAGCAGCACTAGCGGGAGCTACGAGCAGTACTTC. Complete variable domain (other parts from reference TRBV11-2 and TRBJ2-7): EAGVAQSPRYKIIEKRQSVAFWCNPISGHATLYWYQQILGQGPKLLIQFQNNGVVDDSQLPKDRFSAERLKGVDSTLKIQPAKLEDSAVYLCASSSTSGSYEQYFGPGTRLTVT.

This chain uses TRBV5-1 with TRBJ2-2; 7 bases match TRBD1. The J segment lost 6 bases and the V segment lost 0 bases, leaving 2 bases of the junction unmatched. The germline V gene has CDR1 SGHRS and CDR2 YFSETQ. The CDR3 loop spans 14 amino acids. The CDR3 sequence is CASSLVGQAGELFF. CDR3 bases: TGCGCCAGCAGCTTGGTCGGACAGGCCGGGGAGCTGTTTTTT.

The gene calls are TRBV6-5 and TRBJ1-4; the D gene is possibly TRBD1 (5 bases). Germline V gene lookup returns CDR1 MNHEY and CDR2 SVGAGI. V was pared by 6 bases and J by 7 bases, with 18 bases between. The CDR3 is 15 residues long. This CDR3 reads CASRKGGRGTEKLFF. CDR3 DNA sequence: TGTGCCAGCAGAAAAGGAGGGAGGGGAACTGAAAAACTGTTTTTT.

This sequence joins TRBV7-9 and TRBJ1-3; TRBD1 is a possible D gene (5 bases). CDR3 length: 16 residues. CDR1 and CDR2 (germline): SEHNR, FQNEAQ (reference sequence). V dropped 1 base and J dropped 0 bases, with 10 bases sitting between them. The DNA of the CDR3 is TGTGCCAGCAGCTTAGTGGGCGGACACTCTGGAAACACCATATATTTT. Translated: CASSLVGGHSGNTIYF.

This clone was observed a few times. The chain couples TRBV6-5 to TRBJ1-1; D remains unclear. The V end lost 9 bases, the J end lost 1 base, and 9 bases lay between the germline ends. From germline, CDR1 is MNHEY and CDR2 SVGAGI. The CDR3 has 12 residues. The CDR3 sequence: CASHRWNTEAFF. For the CDR3, the DNA is TGTGCCAGTCACCGGTGGAACACTGAAGCTTTCTTT.

There are a few counts of this clone. The chain combines TRBV10-3 with TRBJ1-1; D is perhaps TRBD1 (6 bases). V gave up 5 bases and J gave up 1 base, with 11 bases separating them. Germline CDR1 reads ENHRY; CDR2 reads SYGVKD. This CDR3 has 14 residues. The CDR3, as DNA: TGTGCCATCAGTCCCTCGGGACAGAACACTGAAGCTTTCTTT. This sequence encodes CAISPSGQNTEAFF.

Only a few counts were recorded for this clone. The chain carries TRBV5-4 and TRBJ1-3, with D uncertain. V dropped 4 bases and J dropped 0 bases, with 8 bases sitting between them. The CDR3 contains 14 residues. Germline CDR1 and CDR2: SGHNT and YYREEE (reference sequence). The CDR3 loop is CASSPDFSGNTIYF. CDR3 nucleotides: TGTGCCAGCAGCCCAGATTTCTCTGGAAACACCATATATTTT.

As DNA, the CDR3 is TGTGCCAGCAGTGAACGCAGGGGGGCATACAATGAGCAGTTCTTC. Its translation is CASSERRGAYNEQFF. The gene calls are TRBV2 and TRBJ2-1, with D possibly being TRBD1 (7 bases). The CDR3 totals 15 residues. Germline assignment: CDR1 SNHLY and CDR2 FYNNEI. V was cut by 2 bases and J by 4 bases, with 12 bases left in between.

This clone was seen a single time. This sequence joins TRBV28 and TRBJ1-5; perhaps TRBD1 as D (5 bases). Germline V lookup: CDR1 MDHEN, CDR2 SYDVKM. V lost 5 bases to trimming and J lost 0 bases, with 14 bases between them. The CDR3 is 16 residues long. The CDR3 bases are TGTGCCAGCAGTGCACGACAGTTAGGTAGCAATCAGCCCCAGCATTTT. It yields the protein CASSARQLGSNQPQHF.